This TCR beta chain was documented in a study of Ad26.COV2.S vaccination and SARS-CoV-2 variants. Study in general: Donor had been placed in the Ad26.COV2.S arm of the COV1001 trial.

The V gene lost 4 bases and the J gene lost 0 bases, with 12 bases spanning the gap. The CDR3 is made up of 16 amino acids. CDR1 is LGHNA, CDR2 YSLEER, per germline. Treatment denoted: approximately 18 received Ad26.COV2.S at low or high dose, single or two shots; about 5 received placebo; per-sample allocation not given. The samples were gathered on day 63 after the first injection of vaccine or placebo. The donor's status was that of an adult aged 18-55 years in Boston. The protocol was immunoSEQ multiplex PCR, while the TCRdb copy is restricted to in-frame clones and leaves out a portion. The sample holds around 240,000 clones; 85% to 90% are singletons and the top ten take approximately 12%.

The starting material was peripheral blood, obtained in a trial of Ad26.COV2.S vaccine versus placebo. This TCR was recovered from a person between 18 and 65 years old who received the Ad26.COV2.S COVID-19 vaccine or a placebo. The V gene is TRBV4-3, the J gene TRBJ1-4; D call uncertain. The CDR3: CASSRNLGTTNEKLFF. CDR3 DNA sequence: TGCGCCAGCAGCCGGAACCTTGGGACAACTAATGAAAAACTGTTTTTT.